The present entry profiles one T cell receptor beta chain with its context. Trimming took 6 bases from V and 1 from J, leaving 7 bases between them. CDR1 KGHSH and CDR2 LQKENI come from the germline V gene. CDR3 size: 12 residues. This specimen belongs to a study of blood T cell repertoires in COVID-19. Study-level information: Both acute and convalescent COVID-19 samples were obtained from the United States, Italy and Spain. The cDNA or gDNA used as material had been derived from T cells, B-cell-depleted T cells, or PBMCs.

In the authors' workflow: Using reference gene primer amplification, nucleated cell counts were estimated. Here immunoSEQ multiplex PCR was the method, and the copy in TCRdb shows in-frame clones only, minus some. The D gene and trimming were derived from the DNA, and the V and J assignments and clone size from that table. The sample lists roughly 65,000 clones; 70% to 85% were seen once. The sequence was obtained from a human donor in a cohort sampled during active COVID-19. The chain combines TRBV18 with TRBJ2-7; D is possibly TRBD2 (5 bases). The sequenced material came from peripheral blood. The CDR3 region is CASSGVSYEQYF. The DNA of the CDR3 is TGTGCCAGCTCCGGGGTATCCTACGAGCAGTACTTC. The entire variable domain, with the rest obtained from reference TRBV18 and TRBJ2-7, is as follows: NAGVMQNPRHLVRRRGQEARLRCSPMKGHSHVYWYRQLPEEGLKFMVYLQKENIIDESGMPKERFSAEFPKEGPSILRIQQVVRGDSAAYFCASSGVSYEQYFGPGTRLTVT.